A selection of T cell receptor beta chains follows, all from one sample in a study of graft-versus-host responses after intestinal transplantation. Only in-frame clones appear in the TCRdb table, and some are missing; sequencing was by immunoSEQ multiplex PCR. The data show 35,000 to 50,000 clones, 90% to 95% seen once. Antigen specificity for these receptors is unknown. The source was unstimulated CD8+ T cells sorted from spleen or lymph node cells, collected before transplant. The source of these receptors is a human donor who was the organ donor for an intestinal transplant. CDR3s include the opening cysteine and the closing phenylalanine or tryptophan. D genes are given only for firm matches. Size is stated for part of the rows, as once, few or many counts, or as a class when the clone is expanded.

clone_size j_call d_call v_call cdr3_aa cdr3_nt
once TRBJ2-3 TRBD2 TRBV4-1 CASSQDPAGSTDTQYF TGCGCCAGCAGCCAAGATCCAGCGGGAAGCACAGATACGCAGTATTTT
NA TRBJ1-5 NA TRBV4-3 CASSQDSGVNQPQHF TGCGCCAGCAGCCAAGATTCAGGGGTTAATCAGCCCCAGCATTTT
NA TRBJ2-7 NA TRBV4-1 CASSHQGLEQYF TGCGCCAGCAGCCATCAGGGCCTAGAGCAGTACTTC
NA TRBJ2-1 TRBD2 TRBV13 CASSSTGTSYNEQFF TGTGCCAGCAGCTCCACCGGGACTAGCTACAATGAGCAGTTCTTC
NA TRBJ2-2 TRBD2 TRBV6-5 CASSGGGGLIGELFF TGTGCCAGCAGCGGAGGCGGGGGGTTGATCGGGGAGCTGTTTTTT
NA TRBJ2-2 TRBD1 TRBV11-1 CASSHRGSAGELFF TGTGCCAGCAGCCACAGGGGGAGCGCCGGGGAGCTGTTTTTT
NA TRBJ2-2 NA TRBV19 CASIDLGSLREDTGELFF TGTGCCAGTATAGATCTGGGCAGCCTCCGGGAAGACACCGGGGAGCTGTTTTTT
NA TRBJ2-1 NA TRBV27 CASSLVGNEQFF TGTGCCAGCAGTTTGGTAGGAAATGAGCAGTTCTTC
NA TRBJ2-7 TRBD2 TRBV6-5 CASSPSGGPTYEQYF TGTGCCAGCAGTCCAAGCGGGGGGCCCACCTACGAGCAGTACTTC
once TRBJ1-1 TRBD1 TRBV28 CASSLSLDRDAEAFF TGTGCCAGCAGTTTATCCCTCGACAGGGACGCTGAAGCTTTCTTT
NA TRBJ1-2 NA TRBV4-1 CASSAITTANYGYTF TGCGCCAGCAGCGCCATTACGACAGCCAACTATGGCTACACCTTC
NA TRBJ2-5 TRBD1 TRBV19 CASSRDRETQYF TGTGCCAGTAGTAGGGACAGAGAGACCCAGTACTTC
NA TRBJ2-7 NA TRBV6-5 CASGPGLYEQYF TGTGCCAGCGGACCGGGGCTTTACGAGCAGTACTTC
NA TRBJ1-6 NA TRBV4-2 CASSQGLGAYYNSPLHF TGTGCCAGCAGCCAAGGTCTCGGGGCATACTATAATTCACCCCTCCACTTT
NA TRBJ1-4 NA TRBV28 CASSFRPNEKLFF TGTGCCAGCAGTTTTAGGCCTAATGAAAAACTGTTTTTT
NA TRBJ1-2 NA TRBV6-5 CASSLGVNYGYTF TGTGCCAGCAGCTTAGGGGTTAACTATGGCTACACCTTC
NA TRBJ1-2 NA TRBV6-4 CASSDSIRGERMETNYGYTF TGTGCCAGCAGTGACTCGATCAGGGGCGAGAGGATGGAGACTAACTATGGCTACACCTTC
NA TRBJ2-5 TRBD2 TRBV19 CASSIGGGAQETQYF TGTGCCAGTAGTATAGGCGGGGGGGCACAAGAGACCCAGTACTTC
few TRBJ2-2 TRBD2 TRBV5-6 CASSSWGTSPGELFF TGTGCCAGCAGCTCTTGGGGGACTAGTCCCGGGGAGCTGTTTTTT
once TRBJ2-7 NA TRBV27 CASSLWSGSGEQYF TGTGCCAGCAGTTTATGGTCGGGGTCAGGAGAGCAGTACTTC
once TRBJ2-2 NA TRBV4-3 CASSQEPEGWTGELFF TGCGCCAGCAGCCAAGAACCGGAGGGGTGGACCGGGGAGCTGTTTTTT
NA TRBJ2-3 TRBD2 TRBV6-6 CASSLFGGAGTDTQYF TGTGCCAGCAGTCTCTTCGGGGGGGCAGGCACAGATACGCAGTATTTT
NA TRBJ2-7 TRBD1 TRBV11-2 CASSGRQGGHEQYF TGTGCCAGCAGCGGCCGACAGGGGGGCCACGAGCAGTACTTC
NA TRBJ2-7 TRBD2 TRBV7-9 CASSLAEGLRGDEQYF TGTGCCAGCAGCTTAGCGGAGGGACTACGAGGCGACGAGCAGTACTTC
NA TRBJ1-1 NA TRBV28 CASSLMGSVNTEAFF TGTGCCAGCAGTTTAATGGGAAGCGTGAACACTGAAGCTTTCTTT
NA TRBJ1-5 TRBD1 TRBV6-5 CASSEDTGAQPQHF TGTGCCAGCAGTGAAGATACAGGGGCGCAGCCCCAGCATTTT
NA TRBJ1-2 NA TRBV27 CASSFTSGIYGYTF TGTGCCAGCAGTTTTACGTCGGGGATCTATGGCTACACCTTC
NA TRBJ2-2 TRBD1 TRBV28 CASTPSPRGLGGELFF TGTGCCAGCACCCCTTCTCCCAGGGGGCTAGGCGGGGAGCTGTTTTTT
NA TRBJ2-5 NA TRBV30 CAWSVGGKETQYF TGTGCCTGGAGTGTAGGGGGTAAAGAGACCCAGTACTTC
few TRBJ1-6 NA TRBV21-1 CASSTGSYNSPLHF TGTGCCAGCAGCACAGGCTCCTATAATTCACCCCTCCACTTT
NA TRBJ1-6 NA TRBV5-6 CASSLEGGLSSYNSPLHF TGTGCCAGCAGCTTGGAGGGGGGCCTGAGCTCCTATAATTCACCCCTCCACTTT
NA TRBJ2-2 NA TRBV28 CASTDTGELFF TGTGCCAGCACCGACACCGGGGAGCTGTTTTTT
once TRBJ2-7 NA TRBV19 CASSGGAADEQYF TGTGCCAGTTCTGGCGGGGCTGCGGACGAGCAGTACTTC
NA TRBJ2-1 NA TRBV5-1 CASSLGDSSSYNEQFF TGCGCCAGCAGCTTGGGGGACTCCAGCTCCTACAATGAGCAGTTCTTC
NA TRBJ2-3 NA TRBV4-1 CASSQEPAGTDTQYF TGCGCCAGCAGCCAAGAACCAGCGGGCACAGATACGCAGTATTTT
NA TRBJ1-2 NA TRBV9 CASSVARRGGDGYTF TGTGCCAGCAGCGTAGCGCGGAGGGGAGGGGATGGCTACACCTTC
NA TRBJ2-1 NA TRBV5-1 CASSFGQVSYNEQFF TGCGCCAGCAGCTTTGGCCAGGTCTCCTACAATGAGCAGTTCTTC
NA TRBJ2-7 NA TRBV7-6 CASSLGPSAGEYEQYF TGTGCCAGCAGCTTAGGCCCTTCGGCAGGCGAATACGAGCAGTACTTC